This TCR beta chain came from a study of blood T cell repertoires in COVID-19 (dated by TCRdb to about 2020). About the study as a whole: The collaborator samples originated in the United States, Italy and Spain and spanned the acute and convalescent phases of COVID-19. The dataset comprised deeply sampled blood TCRbeta repertoires from subjects exposed to, actively infected with, or recovered from COVID-19. The material from the prospective study consisted of cDNA or gDNA derived from T cells, B-cell-depleted T cells, or PBMCs. The samples were drawn from the first 160 participants of the ongoing ImmuneRACE study and from 950 to 1,500 subjects provided by 6 global collaborators. Where HLA class I and class II types were available, the types were taken from metadata supplied by the sample provider, not from assay-based typing. Nearly every sample came with metadata listing a de-identified subject ID, COVID-19 status, age in years and sex. The repertoires were made available in a free public database intended to serve as a resource for research on the immune response to SARS-CoV-2.

In the prospective study, participants were roughly 18 to 89 years old, resided in about two dozen geographic areas of the United States, and were enrolled through a virtual design. Cohort assignment in the prospective study relied on participant-reported clinical history from a screening survey and a study questionnaire. Each participant in the prospective study had whole blood, serum and a nasopharyngeal or oropharyngeal swab collected by mobile phlebotomists. Over an approximately 2-month period, participants in the prospective study had the option of providing additional blood draws and questionnaires. Before DNA extraction, prospective study blood samples were shipped either frozen or at room temperature. The sample holds one count of this clone. The target of this receptor is not known. Base qualities are not at hand, and no much larger clone is one base apart. Counted from cysteine to phenylalanine, this CDR3 has 13 amino acids. Only CDR3 DNA is held: 39 bases, read in frame from base 1. Taken from the germline V gene, the CDR1 and CDR2 loops are MNHEY and SVGAGI. Trimming costs V 2 bases and J 4 bases, and their ends lie 8 bases apart.

TCRbeta CDR3 regions were amplified from genomic DNA by means of the immunoSEQ Assay, a bias-controlled multiplex PCR. The authors processed their data as follows. The number of nucleated cells in each sample was estimated by amplification of reference gene primers within the assay. To quantify the absolute abundance of each unique TCRbeta CDR3 rearrangement, sequence reads were collapsed and filtered. For each sample, productive Simpson clonality was calculated as the square root of Simpson's diversity index across productive rearrangements. TCRdb holds this immuneACCESS table with in-frame rearrangements only. Some clones are missing; in checked studies, unresolved V genes explain under half, and the rest has no known cause. The V and J calls and clone size come from that table; D and trimming were worked out from the DNA. This sample lists a few hundred thousand clones; around 91% were detected once. Together, the top ten hold around 4.5% of the sample.

Paper-wide results and their limitations: The amount of clinical and demographic metadata varied by source and participant and was provided uncurated.

The sample consisted of PBMCs or T cells enriched from blood (not recorded which). The receptor comes from a young woman with acute COVID-19. The V and J segments used are TRBV6-5 and TRBJ1-1; a tentative D match to TRBD1 spans 5 bases. The DNA is as follows: TGTGCCAGCAGTTACGGTGACAGCACTGAAGCTTTCTTT. It translates to CASSYGDSTEAFF.